The 10 T cell receptor beta chains in this list originate from one sample, sequenced in a study of T cell clones after liver transplantation. Method: immunoSEQ multiplex PCR; TCRdb's copy keeps in-frame clones and lacks some. Of over 45,000 clones listed, roughly 71% are singletons. The material sequenced was CD4+ T cells from blood, taken more than 53 months after liver transplant. The receptors originated from a human patient who received a liver transplant. Some T cells may be graft donor cells.

The rearrangement joins TRBV5-1 to TRBJ2-7; D is undetermined. This CDR3 is built from 12 residues. Between the trimmed V and J ends, which lost 1 base and 3 bases, there was a span of 5 bases. Germline-derived CDR1 and CDR2 are SGHRS and YFSETQ. This chain's CDR3 is CASSLNFYEQYF. The CDR3 region has the DNA TGCGCCAGCAGCTTGAACTTCTACGAGCAGTACTTC.

V usage is TRBV7-3 and J usage is TRBJ1-1; possibly TRBD1 for D (6 bases). The CDR3 contains 13 residues. V shed 5 bases and J shed 4 bases, with 11 bases lying between them. Germline V CDR1 and CDR2: SGHTA, FQGTGA. CDR3 in DNA: TGTGCCAGCAGCCAACAGGGAGGCACTGAAGCTTTCTTT. It yields the protein CASSQQGGTEAFF.

The CDR3 sequence is CASSSTGNTEAFF. The CDR3 DNA reads TGTGCCAGCAGCTCGACGGGGAACACTGAAGCTTTCTTT. This rearrangement joins TRBV7-8 to TRBJ1-1; D remains unclear. Germline V gene data show CDR1 as SGHVS and CDR2 as FQNEAQ. The CDR3 spans 13 residues. Trimming stripped 4 bases from V and 1 base from J, with 7 bases between.

The chain couples TRBV28 to TRBJ2-7; D is perhaps TRBD1 (6 bases). The V and J ends lost 6 bases and 3 bases respectively, with 15 bases between them. The CDR3 consists of 14 residues. Germline V lookup: CDR1 MDHEN, CDR2 SYDVKM. The DNA for the CDR3 is TGTGCCAGCAGCCTCACGGGACATCTCTACGAGCAGTACTTC. Translation gives CASSLTGHLYEQYF.

CDR3 nucleotides: TGTGCCAGCAGCGACAGGGGATCTTACAATTCACCCCTCCACTTT. Amino acid sequence: CASSDRGSYNSPLHF. The J gene is TRBJ1-6, the V gene TRBV6-5, with TRBD1 identical over 8 bases. This CDR3 has 15 amino acids. The germline V gene encodes CDR1 MNHEY and CDR2 SVGAGI. Unmatched junction bases numbered 8, after V lost 6 bases and J lost 7 bases.

This rearrangement joins TRBV6-1 to TRBJ1-2; D may be TRBD1 (6 bases). Germline V gene sequence: CDR1 MNHNS, CDR2 SASEGT. V lost 4 bases and J lost 6, with 9 bases in between. The CDR3 contains 12 residues. The CDR3 loop reads CASSVWTDGYTF. DNA of the CDR3: TGTGCCAGCAGTGTATGGACAGATGGCTACACCTTC.

The sample holds a few counts of this clone. This chain links TRBV11-1 with TRBJ2-3; D call uncertain. The CDR3 has 14 residues. Germline assignment: CDR1 SGHAT and CDR2 FQDESV (reference sequence). V was clipped by 0 bases and J by 5 bases, with 9 bases between them. The CDR3 reads CASSLAYLGDTQYF. DNA for the CDR3: TGTGCCAGCAGCTTAGCTTATTTGGGAGATACGCAGTATTTT.

The chain combines TRBV9 with TRBJ2-7, with D perhaps being TRBD1 or TRBD2 (5 bases each). Germline-derived CDR1 and CDR2 are SGDLS and YYNGEE. Trimming cost V 7 bases and J 6 bases, with 17 bases left between them. CDR3 length: 13 amino acids. CDR3 nucleotide sequence: TGTGCCAGCGGGTGGGGACCCGGCAGCGAGCAGTACTTC. As protein: CASGWGPGSEQYF.

The chain carries TRBV18 and TRBJ1-1, with D perhaps TRBD1 (5 bases). The CDR3 sequence is 15 residues long. Trimming took off 3 bases at V and 1 base at J, with 12 bases between the two ends. Germline V gene sequence: CDR1 KGHSH, CDR2 LQKENI. The DNA of the CDR3 is TGTGCCAGCTCACCCGTCGGACACCCGAACACTGAAGCTTTCTTT. Its translation: CASSPVGHPNTEAFF.

This clone came up many times. The rearrangement links TRBV6-5 to TRBJ2-7, with D perhaps TRBD1 or TRBD2 (5 bases each). The CDR3 runs 15 residues. Germline-derived CDR1 and CDR2 are MNHEY and SVGAGI. Trimming took off 6 bases at V and 6 bases at J, with 21 bases between the two ends. CDR3 amino acids: CASSPSGGVRSEQYF. The CDR3 bases are TGTGCCAGCAGCCCCAGTGGGGGAGTAAGAAGCGAGCAGTACTTC.